The present TCR beta chain was sequenced within a study of CD8 T cells in ankylosing spondylitis. Study observations and caveats: The authors found the disease-linked clones to be CD8+ and relatively rare in peripheral blood. Existing reports had already noted some motif variants in reactive arthritis synovial fluid and blood. A TCR beta motif of eight highly homologous variants appeared characteristic of ankylosing spondylitis blood. Within matched ankylosing spondylitis synovial fluid, disease-linked clones were reportedly significantly enriched.

Trimming took off 7 bases at V and 0 bases at J, with 10 bases between the two ends. The CDR3 contains 14 residues. Quantitative 5'-RACE with molecular barcodes generated TCR beta libraries. Via MiXCR, TCRdb re-called the 5' RACE reads, giving one row per CDR3 protein. The data contain fewer than 500,000 distinct CDR3 sequences, approximately 20% of them singletons. As to this clonotype: Its antigen is not known.

Source material: blood, either unsorted or a sorted T cell fraction (not recorded which). The source of this sequence is a male donor with ankylosing spondylitis. V gene TRBV12-3 or TRBV12-4 combines with J gene TRBJ1-5, with a possible D match to TRBD1 (5 bases). The CDR3 protein is CASTRGYSNQPQHF. CDR3 sequence (DNA): TGTGCCAGCACCCGGGGCTATAGCAATCAGCCCCAGCATTTT.